The subject of this entry is one T cell receptor (beta chain). This sample stems from a study of blood T cell repertoires in COVID-19. Background on the study: Both acute and convalescent COVID-19 samples were obtained from the United States, Italy and Spain. Sample material is recorded as cDNA or gDNA derived from T cells, B-cell-depleted T cells, or PBMCs.

In the original workflow: Reference gene primer amplification in the assay estimated nucleated cell counts. Sequenced by immunoSEQ multiplex PCR; TCRdb stores in-frame clones only, minus some. V and J calls and clone size follow that table, whereas D and trimming were derived from the DNA. The sample carries under 300,000 clones, about 88% recorded once. The clonotype comes from a middle-aged woman who had recovered from COVID-19. The sequenced material came from peripheral blood.

The CDR3, as DNA: TGTGCCAGCAGTTCTCCTGGAAACACCATATATTTT. Protein: CASSSPGNTIYF. This chain uses TRBV12-3 or TRBV12-4 with TRBJ1-3; D gene unclear. V shed 4 bases and J shed 2 bases, with 3 bases lying between them. The length of the CDR3 is 12 residues.